This TCR beta chain was recorded in a study of OX40 agonist ivuxolimab in advanced cancers. About the study: Three patients showed partial responses: one hepatocellular carcinoma and two cutaneous melanoma cases. Study conclusions and caveats: In general, CD8+ T cells held more expanded clones than CD4+ did, on average. Still undetermined is the antigen specificity of the expanded peripheral T cells.

Concerning this clone itself: Its specificity is unknown.

Patients were excluded for autoimmune disease history or systemic immunosuppression. J lost 6 bases, V lost 6 bases, and 7 bases had no gene match. The CDR3 length is 12 residues. The germline CDR1 and CDR2 sequences are SQVTM and ANQGSEA. Only in-frame clones appear in the TCRdb table, and some are missing; sequencing was by immunoSEQ multiplex PCR. This sample carries over 65,000 clones, about nine tenths of them seen once, and the ten largest clones take 1.5% to 2%. This TCR derives from an adult with an advanced solid tumor such as melanoma, head and neck, liver or kidney cancer. The source material was CD4+ or CD8+ T cells sorted from blood, sampled in a trial of the OX40 agonist ivuxolimab. The rearrangement uses TRBV29-1 and TRBJ2-7; 8 bases agree with TRBD1. The CDR3 DNA follows: TGCAGCGTCCGGACAGGGTACTCCGAGCAGTACTTC. It yields the protein CSVRTGYSEQYF.